This TCR beta chain was captured by sequencing in a study of blood T cell repertoires in COVID-19. Germline CDR1 is SGHTS and CDR2 is YDEGEE. The CDR3 contains 18 residues. The method was immunoSEQ multiplex PCR; TCRdb's version includes in-frame clones alone and lacks a portion of them. The sample consists of around 26,000 clones, around 92% of them appearing once. The chain recombines TRBV5-8 with TRBJ2-7; 12 bases line up with TRBD2. The end of the DNA is better explained by TRBJ2-5, so the J call may be wrong. Sample: peripheral blood. This receptor was obtained from a man aged 65 to 79 with active COVID-19. The CDR3 loop is CASSTSRTSGNNGETQYF. For the CDR3, the DNA is TGTGCCAGCAGCACGAGCCGGACTAGCGGGAATAACGGGGAGACCCAGTACTTC.